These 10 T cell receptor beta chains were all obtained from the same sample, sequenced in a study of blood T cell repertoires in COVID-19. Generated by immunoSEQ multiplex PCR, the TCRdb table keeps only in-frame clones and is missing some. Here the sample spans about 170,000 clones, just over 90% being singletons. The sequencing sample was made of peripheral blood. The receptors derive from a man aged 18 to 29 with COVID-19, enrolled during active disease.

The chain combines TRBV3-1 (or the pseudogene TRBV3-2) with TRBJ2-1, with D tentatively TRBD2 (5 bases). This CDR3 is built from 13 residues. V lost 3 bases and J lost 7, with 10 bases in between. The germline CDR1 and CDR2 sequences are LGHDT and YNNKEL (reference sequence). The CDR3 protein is CASSQRGQNEQFF. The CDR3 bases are TGTGCCAGCAGCCAGAGAGGGCAGAATGAGCAGTTCTTC.

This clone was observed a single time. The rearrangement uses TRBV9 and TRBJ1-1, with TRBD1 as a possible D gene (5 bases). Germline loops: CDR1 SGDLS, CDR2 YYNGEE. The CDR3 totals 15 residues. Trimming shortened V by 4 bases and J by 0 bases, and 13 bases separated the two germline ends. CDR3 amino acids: CASSPSGGLNTEAFF. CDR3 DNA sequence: TGTGCCAGCAGCCCCAGCGGGGGATTGAACACTGAAGCTTTCTTT.

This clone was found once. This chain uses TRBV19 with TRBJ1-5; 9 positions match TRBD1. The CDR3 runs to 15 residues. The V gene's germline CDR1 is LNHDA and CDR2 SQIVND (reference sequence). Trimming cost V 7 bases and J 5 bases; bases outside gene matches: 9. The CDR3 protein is CASTLRDRAYQPQHF. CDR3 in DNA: TGTGCCAGTACCCTCCGGGACAGGGCTTATCAGCCCCAGCATTTT.

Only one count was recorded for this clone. The CDR3: CASSNRRTSGRAFQETQYF. In nucleotides, the CDR3 is TGTGCCAGCAGCAACCGCCGGACTAGCGGGAGGGCCTTCCAAGAGACCCAGTACTTC. This rearrangement joins TRBV11-2 to TRBJ2-5, with 15 bases identical to TRBD2. CDR3 size: 19 residues. Germline CDR1 reads SGHAT; CDR2 reads FQNNGV. V lost 5 bases, J lost 1 base, and 11 bases stayed unmatched.

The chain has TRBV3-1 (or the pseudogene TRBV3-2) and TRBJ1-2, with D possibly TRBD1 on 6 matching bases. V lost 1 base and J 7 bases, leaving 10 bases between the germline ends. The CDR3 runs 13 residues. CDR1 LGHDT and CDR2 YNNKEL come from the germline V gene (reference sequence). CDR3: CASSQGQEAGYTF. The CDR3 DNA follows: TGTGCCAGCAGCCAAGGACAGGAGGCTGGCTACACCTTC.

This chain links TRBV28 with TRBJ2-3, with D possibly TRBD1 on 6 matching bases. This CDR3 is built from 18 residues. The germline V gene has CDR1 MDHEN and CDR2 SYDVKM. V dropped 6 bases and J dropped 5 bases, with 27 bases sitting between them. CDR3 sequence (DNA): TGTGCCAGCAGCGAACCCCGTACGGGACACGTTTTAGGAGATACGCAGTATTTT. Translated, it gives CASSEPRTGHVLGDTQYF.

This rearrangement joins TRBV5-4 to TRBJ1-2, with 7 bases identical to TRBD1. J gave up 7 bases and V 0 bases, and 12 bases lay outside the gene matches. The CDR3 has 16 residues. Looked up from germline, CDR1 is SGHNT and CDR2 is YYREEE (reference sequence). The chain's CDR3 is CASSLEGAGKFFGYTF. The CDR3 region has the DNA TGTGCCAGCAGCTTGGAGGGGGCAGGGAAATTCTTTGGCTACACCTTC.

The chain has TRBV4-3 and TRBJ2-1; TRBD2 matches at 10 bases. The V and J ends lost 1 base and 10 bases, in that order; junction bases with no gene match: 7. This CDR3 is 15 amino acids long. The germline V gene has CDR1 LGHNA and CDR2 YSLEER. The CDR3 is CASSQAWTSGTEQFF. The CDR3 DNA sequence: TGCGCCAGCAGCCAAGCTTGGACTAGCGGCACCGAGCAGTTCTTC.

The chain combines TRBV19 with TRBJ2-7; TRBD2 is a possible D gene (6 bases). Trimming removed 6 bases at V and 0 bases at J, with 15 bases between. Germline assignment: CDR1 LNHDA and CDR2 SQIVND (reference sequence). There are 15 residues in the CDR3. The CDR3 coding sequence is TGTGCCAGTAGGGTTTCCGGCGGGGTCTCCTACGAGCAGTACTTC. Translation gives CASRVSGGVSYEQYF.

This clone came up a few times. The CDR3 DNA is TGTGCCAGCACTACGGACAGGGAGCACGGGGAGCTGTTTTTT. This codes for CASTTDREHGELFF. The chain combines TRBV27 with TRBJ2-2, with 8 nucleotides matching TRBD1. Germline V CDR1 and CDR2: MNHEY, SMNVEV (reference sequence). The CDR3 contains 14 residues. Losses at the gene ends were 7 bases for V and 7 bases for J; bases not matched to a gene: 8.